This T cell receptor beta chain was sequenced in a study of T-cell memory formation after mild COVID-19. Study conclusions and caveats: Later expanders leaned CD4+, whereas day 15 to 85 contracting clones were balanced CD4/CD8.

This clonotype was counted a few times. What it binds is unknown. Amplification by 5'RACE using constant-segment primers produced TCR alpha and TCR beta cDNA libraries that carried sample barcodes and UMIs. MiXCR, run by TCRdb on the 5' RACE reads, gives a single entry per CDR3 protein. The sample lists approximately 190,000 distinct CDR3 sequences, 15% to 20% occurring once. The sequenced sample consisted of PBMCs or a T cell subset sorted from them (not recorded which). The source of this sequence is an adult woman who had mild COVID-19 (a few samples of this study predate the infection). Cell type and time point are not known.

The CDR3, as DNA: TGCGCCAGCAGCTTGACTAGCGGGAGAACGGGTACGCAGTATTTT. It yields the protein CASSLTSGRTGTQYF. The rearrangement uses TRBV5-1 and TRBJ2-3; 11 nucleotides align to TRBD2. CDR1 and CDR2 from the germline V gene are SGHRS and YFSETQ. The CDR3 runs to 15 residues. Unmatched junction bases numbered 6, after V lost 1 base and J lost 8 bases.